These 10 T cell receptor beta chains originate from one sample sequenced in a study of shared T cell receptors in the human thymus. Using immunoSEQ multiplex PCR, the repertoire was profiled, and TCRdb retains in-frame clones only, with some absent. Among about 660,000 clones listed, over 75% were seen once. This same sample was also part of a study on human thymus T cells.

The sequencing sample was made of thymocytes. These receptors were obtained from a boy under three years old with a congenital heart defect.

This sequence joins TRBV25-1 and TRBJ1-5; D may be TRBD1 (6 bases). Germline V gene lookup returns CDR1 MGHDK and CDR2 SYGVNS. The V end lost 3 bases, the J end lost 0 bases, and 6 bases lay between the germline ends. The length of the CDR3 is 14 residues. The CDR3 here is CASSDRGSNQPQHF. The CDR3 region has the DNA TGTGCCAGCAGTGACAGGGGTAGCAATCAGCCCCAGCATTTT.

In its sample, this clone was seen once. The V call is TRBV4-1, the J call TRBJ2-2; 11 bases are a match to TRBD2. CDR1 is MGHRA and CDR2 is YSYEKL in the germline V gene. The trim removed 0 bases at V and 3 bases at J, leaving 15 bases unmatched. The CDR3 consists of 21 residues. CDR3 coding DNA: TGCGCCAGCAGCCAAGAGGGCAGGACTAGCGGGCCCCTACGGTACACCGGGGAGCTGTTTTTT. Its protein is CASSQEGRTSGPLRYTGELFF.

J is TRBJ2-1 and V is TRBV29-1; TRBD2 might be the D (7 bases). The CDR3 is made up of 14 amino acids. Trimming pared 6 bases from V and 8 bases from J, leaving 20 bases between. Germline V lookup: CDR1 SQVTM, CDR2 ANQGSEA. The CDR3 region has the DNA TGCAGCGTCCGCGGCGGGGGCGCGATCTATGAGCAGTTCTTC. Translated: CSVRGGGAIYEQFF.

The chain links TRBV7-2 to TRBJ2-7, with D unclear. The germline V gene encodes CDR1 SGHTA and CDR2 FQGNSA. V lost 5 bases, J lost 0 bases, and 20 bases lay in between. The CDR3 runs 17 residues. This chain's CDR3 is CASSAPGSSPFSYEQYF. The DNA of the CDR3 is TGTGCCAGCAGCGCCCCCGGGTCATCTCCTTTCTCCTACGAGCAGTACTTC.

The chain joins TRBV28 to TRBJ2-7, with 8 bases lining up with TRBD2. CDR3 length: 14 residues. CDR1 and CDR2 from the germline V gene are MDHEN and SYDVKM. V lost 6 bases to trimming and J lost 1 base; unmatched junction nucleotides: 5. The CDR3 spells CASRRASGSYEQYF. The CDR3 DNA follows: TGTGCCAGCAGGCGGGCTAGCGGGTCCTACGAGCAGTACTTC.

This chain uses TRBV28 with TRBJ2-7, with 8 bases that match TRBD2. The V and J ends lost 8 bases and 2 bases, in that order; junction bases with no gene match: 11. The CDR3 is made up of 15 amino acids. Germline assignment: CDR1 MDHEN and CDR2 SYDVKM. CDR3 amino acids: CASAGVREGPYEQYF. In DNA, the CDR3 is TGTGCCAGCGCGGGGGTACGGGAGGGCCCCTACGAGCAGTACTTC.

The chain couples TRBV5-6 to TRBJ2-2; 7 bases agree with TRBD2. CDR1 SGHDT and CDR2 YYEEEE come from the germline V gene. V lost 0 bases to trimming and J lost 13 bases; unmatched junction nucleotides: 12. This CDR3 has 15 residues. CDR3 region: CASSLDSGDYHMLFF. CDR3 nucleotide sequence: TGTGCCAGCAGCTTGGACTCTGGGGACTACCACATGCTGTTTTTT.

J is TRBJ1-2 and V is TRBV6-5; 7 bases agree with TRBD1. Trimming at V came to 2 bases and at J to 4 bases, leaving 1 base not matched to a gene. The CDR3 length is 13 residues. Germline loops: CDR1 MNHEY, CDR2 SVGAGI. The CDR3 loop is CASSYRTGYGYTF. CDR3 DNA: TGTGCCAGCAGTTACAGGACAGGCTATGGCTACACCTTC.

The gene calls are TRBV19 and TRBJ1-1; perhaps TRBD1 as D (5 bases). This CDR3 spans 16 amino acids. V was pared by 11 bases and J by 4 bases, with 26 bases between. The germline V gene has CDR1 LNHDA and CDR2 SQIVND (reference sequence). CDR3 bases: TGTGCCTCAATAAGAAAGGTCCTCGGGGGGAGCACTGAAGCTTTCTTT. It translates to CASIRKVLGGSTEAFF.

This clone has only one observation. The rearrangement links TRBV6-5 to TRBJ2-2; no firm D call. The ends were cut back, 2 bases at V and 0 bases at J, with 10 bases in the middle. This CDR3 has 16 amino acids. Per the germline V gene, CDR1 is MNHEY and CDR2 is SVGAGI. CDR3 coding DNA: TGTGCCAGCAGTTACGGCCAGCTAGCGAACACCGGGGAGCTGTTTTTT. Translated: CASSYGQLANTGELFF.